The 5 T cell receptor beta chains below all came from one sample that was sequenced in a study of cytomegalovirus exposure and HLA in healthy donors. The PCR had 60 Vbeta and 13 Jbeta primers. Method: immunoSEQ multiplex PCR; TCRdb's copy keeps in-frame clones and lacks some. The profile covers about 98,000 clones, with approximately 70% appearing a single time and about 2.5% taken by the ten largest. Sequenced: PBMCs. These receptors all stem from a man aged 45-65 years in good health and CMV-seronegative.

Points on this clone: At one end the junction does not follow the germline gene, possibly because of a read error. The chain links TRBV5-8 to TRBJ1-1; D is possibly TRBD1 (6 bases). The CDR3 contains 13 residues. Germline loops: CDR1 SGHTS, CDR2 YDEGEE. The CDR3 sequence is CVSSFNPDRRAFF. DNA of the CDR3: TGTGTCAGCAGCTTTAATCCCGACAGGCGGGCTTTCTTT.

V and J are TRBV28 and TRBJ1-1; 8 bases are a match to TRBD1. CDR1 is MDHEN and CDR2 is SYDVKM in the germline V gene. There are 15 residues in the CDR3. Trimming took 8 bases from V and 1 from J; bases not matched to a gene: 9. The CDR3 spells CASPPTGGRNTEAFF. CDR3 DNA: TGTGCCAGCCCACCAACAGGGGGACGGAACACTGAAGCTTTCTTT.

This clone is medium-sized within its sample. The V call is TRBV27, the J call TRBJ1-2; TRBD1 is a possible D gene (6 bases). CDR1 is MNHEY, CDR2 SMNVEV, per germline (reference sequence). V was pared by 2 bases and J by 4 bases, with 11 bases between. This CDR3 has 14 amino acids. The CDR3, as DNA: TGTGCCAGCAGTTTAAAGGGACATGGCTATGGCTACACCTTC. It specifies CASSLKGHGYGYTF.

V and J are TRBV19 and TRBJ2-6; 11 bases are a match to TRBD1. V lost 4 bases to trimming and J lost 0 bases; unmatched junction nucleotides: 8. Germline values: CDR1 LNHDA, CDR2 SQIVND (reference sequence). The CDR3 length is 19 residues. The CDR3 DNA follows: TGTGCCAGTAGTACCCGGACAGGGGGCCTTAGCTCTGGGGCCAACGTCCTGACTTTC. Protein product: CASSTRTGGLSSGANVLTF.

This clone was counted a few times. The rearrangement links TRBV29-1 to TRBJ1-6, with D possibly matching TRBD1 (5 bases). The length of the CDR3 is 14 residues. Per germline, CDR1 SQVTM and CDR2 ANQGSEA. V dropped 6 bases and J dropped 0 bases, with 9 bases sitting between them. The CDR3 coding sequence is TGCAGCGTAAAGACAGACTCCTATAATTCACCCCTCCACTTT. Its translation: CSVKTDSYNSPLHF.